Listed here is a single TCR beta chain. The data were taken from a study of blood T cell repertoires in COVID-19. The V segment lost 3 bases and the J segment 14 bases; nucleotides outside the gene matches: 3. The CDR3 spans 12 residues. Germline values: CDR1 LGHDT, CDR2 YNNKEL (reference sequence). Sequenced by immunoSEQ multiplex PCR; TCRdb stores in-frame clones only, minus some. The sample records about 100,000 clones, about 90% being singletons. This sequence was found in a human donor in a cohort sampled during active COVID-19. The rearrangement joins TRBV3-1 (or the pseudogene TRBV3-2) to TRBJ2-1; 11 bases are shared with TRBD1. The sequenced material came from peripheral blood. In DNA, the CDR3 is TGTGCCAGCAGCCACCGGACAGGGGGCGAGTTCTTC. Translated, it gives CASSHRTGGEFF.